Here is one TCR beta chain with its context. The source of the sample is a study of blood T cell repertoires in COVID-19. At the level of the study: Samples came from the United States, Italy and Spain, spanning acute and convalescent COVID-19.

Libraries were prepared by immunoSEQ multiplex PCR; TCRdb keeps only in-frame clonotypes and omits some of them. The sample yields 170,000 or so clones, about 90% seen once. V lost 5 bases and J 6 bases, leaving 13 bases between the germline ends. The CDR3 contains 13 residues. CDR1 and CDR2 from the germline V gene are DFQATT and SNEGSKA (reference sequence). Participant-reported clinical history was the basis for cohort assignment. Cohort 3 recovered donors had two negative PCRs, clearance, or symptom resolution. Sequencing was performed on PBMCs or T cells enriched from blood (not recorded which). The chain has TRBV20-1 and TRBJ1-4, with a tentative D call TRBD1 (5 bases). The TCR was taken from a woman between 50 and 59 years old who had recovered from COVID-19. CDR3 sequence (DNA): TGCAGTGCTGGTGAGGGGCAGCATGAAAAACTGTTTTTT. Protein product: CSAGEGQHEKLFF.